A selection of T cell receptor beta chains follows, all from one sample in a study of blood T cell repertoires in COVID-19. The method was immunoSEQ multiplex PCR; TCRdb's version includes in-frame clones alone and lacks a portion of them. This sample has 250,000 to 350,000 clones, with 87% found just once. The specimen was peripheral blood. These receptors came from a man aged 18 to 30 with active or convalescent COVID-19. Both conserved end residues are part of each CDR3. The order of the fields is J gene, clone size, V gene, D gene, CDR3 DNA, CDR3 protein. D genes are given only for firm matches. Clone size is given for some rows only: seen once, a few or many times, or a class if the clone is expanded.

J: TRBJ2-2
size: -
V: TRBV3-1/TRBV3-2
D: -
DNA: TGTGCCAGCAGCCAGTACCTAGGGGGTCTCGGGGAGCTGTTTTTT
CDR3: CASSQYLGGLGELFF

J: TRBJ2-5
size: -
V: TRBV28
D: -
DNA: TGTGCCAGCAGTTTATTACAGGGTGGGGAGACCCAGTACTTC
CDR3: CASSLLQGGETQYF

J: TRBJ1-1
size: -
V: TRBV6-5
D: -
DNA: TGTGCCAGCAGCCTCTCCGTGAACACTGAAGCTTTCTTT
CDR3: CASSLSVNTEAFF

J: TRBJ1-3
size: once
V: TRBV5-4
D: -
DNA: TGTGCCAGCAGCCGATCCACAGGGTCGGAAAACACCATATATTTT
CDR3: CASSRSTGSENTIYF

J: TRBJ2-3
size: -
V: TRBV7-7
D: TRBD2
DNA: TGTGCCAGCAGCCCCCGGCTAGCGGGGGAGATTCCGACTAGCACAGATACGCAGTATTTT
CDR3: CASSPRLAGEIPTSTDTQYF

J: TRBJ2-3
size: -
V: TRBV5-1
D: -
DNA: TGCGCCAGCAGCACGAATACCCCGGGACTTACCACAGATACGCAGTATTTT
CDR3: CASSTNTPGLTTDTQYF

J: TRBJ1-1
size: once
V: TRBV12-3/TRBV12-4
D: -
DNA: TGTGCCAGCAGTTACGGGAGGACTGAAGCTTTCTTT
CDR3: CASSYGRTEAFF

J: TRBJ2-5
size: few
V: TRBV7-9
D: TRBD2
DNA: TGTGCCAGCAGCTTAGGAGCGGGAGGGCCCGAGGAGACCCAGTACTTC
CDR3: CASSLGAGGPEETQYF

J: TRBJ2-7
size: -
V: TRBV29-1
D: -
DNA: TGCAGCGTTGAAGATACATTCACTGGGCAGGGGAACCACGAGCAGTACTTC
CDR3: CSVEDTFTGQGNHEQYF

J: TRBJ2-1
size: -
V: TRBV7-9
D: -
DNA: TGTGCCAGCAGCCCAACTACAGGGTCCCGCTACAATGAGCAGTTCTTC
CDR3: CASSPTTGSRYNEQFF

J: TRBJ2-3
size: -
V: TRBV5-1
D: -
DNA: TGCGCCAGCAGCCCGCTCACAGCTACCACAGATACGCAGTATTTT
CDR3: CASSPLTATTDTQYF

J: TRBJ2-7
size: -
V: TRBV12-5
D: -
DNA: TGTGCTAGTGGTTCCCCCATGGGCAGCCGCACCTACGAGCAGTACTTC
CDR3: CASGSPMGSRTYEQYF

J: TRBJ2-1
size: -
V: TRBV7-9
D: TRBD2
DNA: TGTGCCAGCAGCCTACTAGCGGGAGAGCAGTTCTTC
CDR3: CASSLLAGEQFF

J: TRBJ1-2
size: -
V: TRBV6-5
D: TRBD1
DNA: TGTGCCAGCAGGCATGGGACAGGCTATGGCTACACCTTC
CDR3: CASRHGTGYGYTF

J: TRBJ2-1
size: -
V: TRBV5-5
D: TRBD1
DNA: TGTGCCAGCAGCGTACCCTCAGGGGGCGTATCCTACAATGAGCAGTTCTTC
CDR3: CASSVPSGGVSYNEQFF

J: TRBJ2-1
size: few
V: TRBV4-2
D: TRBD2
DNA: TGTGCCAGCAGCCCAGCGGGGGCTGAGCAGTTCTTC
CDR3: CASSPAGAEQFF

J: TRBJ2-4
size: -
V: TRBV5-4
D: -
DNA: TGTGCCAGCAACCTAAAGGGGGCCAAAAACATTCAGTACTTC
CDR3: CASNLKGAKNIQYF

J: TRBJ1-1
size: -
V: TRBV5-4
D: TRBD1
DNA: TGTGCCAGCAGCCTACAGGGGGCTCGAACTGAAGCTTTCTTT
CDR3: CASSLQGARTEAFF